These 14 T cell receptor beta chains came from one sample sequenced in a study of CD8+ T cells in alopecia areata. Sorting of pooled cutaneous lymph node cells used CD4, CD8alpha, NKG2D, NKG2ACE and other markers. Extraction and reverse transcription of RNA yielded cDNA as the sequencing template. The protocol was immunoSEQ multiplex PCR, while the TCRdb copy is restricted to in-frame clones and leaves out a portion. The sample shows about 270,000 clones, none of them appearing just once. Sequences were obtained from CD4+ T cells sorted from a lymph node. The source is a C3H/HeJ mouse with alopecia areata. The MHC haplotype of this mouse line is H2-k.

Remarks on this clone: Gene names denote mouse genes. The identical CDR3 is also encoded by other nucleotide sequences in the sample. The sequenced part of the CDR3 DNA is TGTGCCAGCGGTGATGCACCAGGGAGCTCCTAT. Translating it yields CASGDAPGSSY. The CDR3 in its entirety is CASGDAPGSSYEQYF. V is TRBV13-2 and J is TRBJ2-7; D is perhaps TRBD1 (5 bases). The read halts 4 residues ahead of the CDR3 end, with the missing end drawn from the germline J gene. Germline CDR1 NNHNN, CDR2 SYGAGS (reference sequence). CDR3 length: 15 residues. Trimming pared 0 bases from V and 0 bases from J, leaving 10 bases between.

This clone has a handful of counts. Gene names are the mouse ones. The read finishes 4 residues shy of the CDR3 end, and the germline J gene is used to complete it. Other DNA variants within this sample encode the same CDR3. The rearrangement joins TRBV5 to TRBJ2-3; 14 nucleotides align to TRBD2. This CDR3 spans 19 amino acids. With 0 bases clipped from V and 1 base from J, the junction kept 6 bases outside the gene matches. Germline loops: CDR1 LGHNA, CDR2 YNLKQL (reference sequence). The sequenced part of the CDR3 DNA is TGTGCCAGCAGCCAAGATTGGGACTGGGGGGGCGCCGGTGCAGAA. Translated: CASSQDWDWGGAGAE. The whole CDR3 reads CASSQDWDWGGAGAETLYF.

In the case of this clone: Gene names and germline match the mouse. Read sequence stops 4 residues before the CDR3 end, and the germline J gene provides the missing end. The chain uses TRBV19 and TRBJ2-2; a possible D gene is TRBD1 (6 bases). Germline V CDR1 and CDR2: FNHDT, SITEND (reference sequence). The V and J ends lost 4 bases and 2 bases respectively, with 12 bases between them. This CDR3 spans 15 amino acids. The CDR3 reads CASSAHRENTGQLYF. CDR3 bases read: TGTGCCAGCAGTGCCCACAGGGAGAACACCGGG.

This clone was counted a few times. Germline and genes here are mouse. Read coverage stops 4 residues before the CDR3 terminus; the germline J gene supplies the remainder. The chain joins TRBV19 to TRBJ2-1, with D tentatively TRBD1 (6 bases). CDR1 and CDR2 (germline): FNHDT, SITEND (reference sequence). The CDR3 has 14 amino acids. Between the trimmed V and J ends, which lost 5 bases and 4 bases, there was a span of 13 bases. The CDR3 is CASSLGHQYAEQFF. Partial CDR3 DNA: TGTGCCAGCAGCCTGGGACACCAATATGCT.

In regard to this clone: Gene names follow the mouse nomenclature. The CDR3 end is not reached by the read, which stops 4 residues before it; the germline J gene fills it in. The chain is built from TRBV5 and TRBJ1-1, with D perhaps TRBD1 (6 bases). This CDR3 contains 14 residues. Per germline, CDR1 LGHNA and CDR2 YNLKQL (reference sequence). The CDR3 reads CASSQAGGAREVFF. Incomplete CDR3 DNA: TGTGCCAGCAGCCAAGCTGGGGGGGCGCGA.

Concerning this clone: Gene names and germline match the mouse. This CDR3 is CASSIPQDYAEQFF. The covered CDR3 bases are TGTGCCAGCAGTATTCCCCAGGACTATGCT. J is TRBJ2-1 and V is TRBV19; D is ambiguous. The CDR3 end is not reached by the read, which stops 4 residues before it; the germline J gene fills it in. The CDR3 consists of 14 residues. The V end lost 2 bases, the J end lost 2 bases, and 8 bases lay between the germline ends. Germline V gene sequence: CDR1 FNHDT, CDR2 SITEND (reference sequence).

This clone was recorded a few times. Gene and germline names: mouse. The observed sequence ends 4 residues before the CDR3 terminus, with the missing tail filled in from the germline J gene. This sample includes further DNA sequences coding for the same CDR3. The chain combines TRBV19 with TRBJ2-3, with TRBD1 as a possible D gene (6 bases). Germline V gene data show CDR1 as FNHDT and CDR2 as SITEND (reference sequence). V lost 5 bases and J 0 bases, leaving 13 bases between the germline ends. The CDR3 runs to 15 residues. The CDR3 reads CASSPTGSSAETLYF. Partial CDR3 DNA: TGTGCCAGCAGCCCTACAGGGAGTAGTGCAGAA.

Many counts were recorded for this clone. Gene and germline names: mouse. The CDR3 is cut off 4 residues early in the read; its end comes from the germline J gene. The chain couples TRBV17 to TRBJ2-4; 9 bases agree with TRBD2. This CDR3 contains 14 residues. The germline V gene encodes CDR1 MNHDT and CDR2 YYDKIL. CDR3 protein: CASSRDGLGNTLYF. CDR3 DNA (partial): TGTGCTAGCAGTAGAGATGGACTGGGGAAC.

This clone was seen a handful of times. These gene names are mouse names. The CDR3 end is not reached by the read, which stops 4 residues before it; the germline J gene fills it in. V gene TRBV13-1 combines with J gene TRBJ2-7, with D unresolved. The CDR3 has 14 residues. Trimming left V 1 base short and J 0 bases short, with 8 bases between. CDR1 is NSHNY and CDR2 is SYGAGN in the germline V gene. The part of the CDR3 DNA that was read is TGTGCCAGCAGTGATTACACCCCCTCCTAT. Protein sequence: CASSDYTPSY. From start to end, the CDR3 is CASSDYTPSYEQYF.

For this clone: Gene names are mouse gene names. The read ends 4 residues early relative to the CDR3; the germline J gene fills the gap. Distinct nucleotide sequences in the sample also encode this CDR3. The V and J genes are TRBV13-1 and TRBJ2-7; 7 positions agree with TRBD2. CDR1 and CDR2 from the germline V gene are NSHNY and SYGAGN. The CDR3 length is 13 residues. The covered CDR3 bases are TGTGCCAGCAGTGACTCTGGGGGATAT. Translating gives CASSDSGGY. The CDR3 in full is CASSDSGGYEQYF.

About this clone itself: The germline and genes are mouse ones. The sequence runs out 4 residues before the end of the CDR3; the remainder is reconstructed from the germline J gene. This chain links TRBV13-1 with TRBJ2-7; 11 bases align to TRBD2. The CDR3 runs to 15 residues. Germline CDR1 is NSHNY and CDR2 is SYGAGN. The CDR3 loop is CASSSSGTGGYEQYF. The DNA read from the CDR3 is TGTGCCAGCAGTTCTTCCGGGACTGGGGGATAT.

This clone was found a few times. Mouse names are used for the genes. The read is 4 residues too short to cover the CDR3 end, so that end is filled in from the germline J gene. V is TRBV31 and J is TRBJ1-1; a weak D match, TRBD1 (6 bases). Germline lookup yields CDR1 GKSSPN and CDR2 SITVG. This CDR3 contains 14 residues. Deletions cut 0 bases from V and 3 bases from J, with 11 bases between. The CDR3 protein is CAWSLARGYTEVFF. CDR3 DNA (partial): TGTGCCTGGAGTCTTGCCAGGGGATACACA. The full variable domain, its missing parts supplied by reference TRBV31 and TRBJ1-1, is AQTIHQWPVAEIKAVGSPLSLGCTIKGKSSPNLYWYWQATGGTLQQLFYSITVGQVESVVQLNLSASRPKDDQFILSTEKLLLSHSGFYLCAWSLARGYTEVFFGKGTRLTVV.

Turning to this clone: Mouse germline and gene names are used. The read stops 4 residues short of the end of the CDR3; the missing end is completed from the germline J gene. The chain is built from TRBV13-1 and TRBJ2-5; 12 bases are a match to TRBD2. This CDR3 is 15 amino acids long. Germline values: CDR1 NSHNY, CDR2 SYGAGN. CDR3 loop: CASSGTGGDLDTQYF. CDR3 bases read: TGTGCCAGCAGTGGGACTGGGGGGGATTTAGAC.

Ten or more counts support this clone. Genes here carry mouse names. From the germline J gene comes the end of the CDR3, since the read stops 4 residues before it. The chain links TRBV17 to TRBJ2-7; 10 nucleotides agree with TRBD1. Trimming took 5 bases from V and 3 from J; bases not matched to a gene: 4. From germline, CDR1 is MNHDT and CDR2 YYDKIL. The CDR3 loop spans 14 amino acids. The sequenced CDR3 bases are TGTGCTAGCAGTCCCGGGACAGGGGACTAT. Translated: CASSPGTGDY. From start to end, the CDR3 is CASSPGTGDYEQYF.